Each of the 11 T cell receptor beta chains below was sequenced from the same sample in a study of blood T cell repertoires in COVID-19. Measured with immunoSEQ multiplex PCR; TCRdb has only the in-frame clones, and not every one. The sample contains tens of thousands of clones, around 83% of which appear only once. The material sequenced was peripheral blood. These receptors originate from a man in his 60s with COVID-19, enrolled during active disease.

This chain links TRBV2 with TRBJ1-5, with 7 bases identical to TRBD1. Germline CDR1 reads SNHLY; CDR2 reads FYNNEI. The CDR3 covers 14 residues. V lost 5 bases, J lost 5 bases, and 6 bases stayed unmatched. DNA for the CDR3: TGTGCCAGCAGTTTAGACAGGGCGGATCAGCCCCAGCATTTT. Amino acids: CASSLDRADQPQHF.

The chain uses TRBV12-3 or TRBV12-4 and TRBJ1-2; 8 nucleotides align to TRBD1. The CDR3 sequence is 13 residues long. The trim removed 6 bases at V and 4 bases at J, leaving 4 bases unmatched. The CDR3 spells CASRLTGVYGYTF. The CDR3 DNA is TGTGCCAGCAGGCTGACAGGGGTCTATGGCTACACCTTC.

The chain couples TRBV7-6 to TRBJ2-5; 12 bases align to TRBD2. The CDR3 runs to 17 residues. After removal of 1 base from V and 4 bases from J, the junction contained 7 bases not matched to a gene. Germline CDR1 reads SGHVS; CDR2 reads FNYEAQ. The CDR3 loop reads CASSLVASGGAGETQYF. DNA for the CDR3: TGTGCCAGCAGCTTAGTTGCTAGCGGGGGGGCCGGAGAGACCCAGTACTTC.

This clone was seen only a few times. V usage is TRBV7-9 and J usage is TRBJ2-1, with D possibly matching TRBD2 (5 bases). Trimming took off 3 bases at V and 4 bases at J, with 10 bases between the two ends. CDR1 and CDR2 (germline): SEHNR, FQNEAQ (reference sequence). The CDR3 runs 14 residues. The CDR3 DNA is TGTGCCAGCAGCTTGGCCGAGGGATACAATGAGCAGTTCTTC. Translation: CASSLAEGYNEQFF.

The chain uses TRBV2 and TRBJ1-6; D uncertain. CDR1 is SNHLY and CDR2 is FYNNEI in the germline V gene. CDR3 length equals 14 residues. The ends were cut back, 6 bases at V and 6 bases at J, with 12 bases in the middle. For the CDR3, the DNA is TGTGCCAGCAGCGAGTTTGCTATTAATTCACCCCTCCACTTT. Residues: CASSEFAINSPLHF.

The chain recombines TRBV5-4 with TRBJ1-2; 10 nucleotides agree with TRBD1. In germline, CDR1 is SGHNT, CDR2 YYREEE (reference sequence). The V segment lost 0 bases and the J segment 7 bases; nucleotides outside the gene matches: 12. There are 17 residues in the CDR3. The CDR3 loop is CASSLGDGTGEVGGYTF. As DNA, the CDR3 is TGTGCCAGCAGCTTGGGGGACGGGACAGGGGAAGTTGGTGGCTACACCTTC.

The chain uses TRBV3-1 (or the pseudogene TRBV3-2) and TRBJ1-6, with 7 bases lining up with TRBD1. Germline V CDR1 and CDR2: LGHDT, YNNKEL (reference sequence). The length of the CDR3 is 14 residues. V gave up 3 bases and J gave up 14 bases; unmatched junction bases: 10. CDR3 in DNA: TGTGCCAGCAGCCAGGGGGACAGCCGACCGTCCCTCCACTTT. This gives the protein CASSQGDSRPSLHF.

This clone was seen more than once but under ten times. V gene TRBV7-9 combines with J gene TRBJ2-2; D may be TRBD2 (5 bases). The ends were cut back, 1 base at V and 5 bases at J, with 11 bases in the middle. The CDR3 covers 15 residues. Germline CDR1 reads SEHNR; CDR2 reads FQNEAQ (reference sequence). The CDR3 protein is CASSLGGSRTGELFF. In nucleotides, the CDR3 is TGTGCCAGCAGCTTAGGAGGGTCCAGGACCGGGGAGCTGTTTTTT.

In its sample, this clone was seen once. The gene calls are TRBV4-1 and TRBJ2-2, with unresolved D. This CDR3 has 16 residues. V shed 4 bases and J shed 4 bases, with 16 bases lying between them. CDR1 and CDR2 from the germline V gene are MGHRA and YSYEKL. CDR3 region: CASSLTLLLITGELFF. CDR3 coding DNA: TGCGCCAGCAGCCTCACCCTACTGCTGATCACCGGGGAGCTGTTTTTT.

V gene TRBV7-6 combines with J gene TRBJ2-3; a possible D gene is TRBD1 (6 bases). Per germline, CDR1 SGHVS and CDR2 FNYEAQ. Deletions cut 1 base from V and 1 base from J, with 9 bases between. The CDR3 sequence is 15 residues long. The CDR3 DNA follows: TGTGCCAGCAGCTTAGACGCAGGGGGCACAGATACGCAGTATTTT. Protein product: CASSLDAGGTDTQYF.

The chain joins TRBV5-5 to TRBJ1-6; D gene unclear. Germline values: CDR1 SGHKS, CDR2 YYEKEE (reference sequence). The CDR3 is 14 residues long. Trimming stripped 4 bases from V and 10 bases from J, with 15 bases between. CDR3 loop: CASSPLAGSSPLHF. The CDR3 DNA is TGTGCCAGCAGCCCCCTCGCGGGCTCGTCACCCCTCCACTTT. The full variable domain, in which reference TRBV5-5 and TRBJ1-6 provide the parts outside the CDR3, is DAGVTQSPTHLIKTRGQQVTLRCSPISGHKSVSWYQQVLGQGPQFIFQYYEKEERGRGNFPDRFSARQFPNYSSELNVNALLLGDSALYLCASSPLAGSSPLHFGNGTRLTVT.